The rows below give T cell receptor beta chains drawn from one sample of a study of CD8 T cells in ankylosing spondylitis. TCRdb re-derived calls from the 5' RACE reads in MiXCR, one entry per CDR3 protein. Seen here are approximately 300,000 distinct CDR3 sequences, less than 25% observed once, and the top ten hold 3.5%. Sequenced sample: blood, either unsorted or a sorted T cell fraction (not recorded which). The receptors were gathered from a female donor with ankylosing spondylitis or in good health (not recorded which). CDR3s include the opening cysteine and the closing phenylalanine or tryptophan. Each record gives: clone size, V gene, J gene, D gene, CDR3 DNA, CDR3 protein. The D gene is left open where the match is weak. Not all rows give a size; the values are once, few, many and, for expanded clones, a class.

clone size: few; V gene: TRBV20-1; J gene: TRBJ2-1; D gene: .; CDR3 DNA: TGCAGTGCATGGACGGGGGCGGGTAACAATGAGCAGTTCTTC; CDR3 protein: CSAWTGAGNNEQFF
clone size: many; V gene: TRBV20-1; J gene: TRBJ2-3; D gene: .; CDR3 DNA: TGCAGTGCGGGTCCAATCGATACGCAGTATTTT; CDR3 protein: CSAGPIDTQYF
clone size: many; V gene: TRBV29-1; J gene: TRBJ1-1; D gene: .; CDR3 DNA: TGCAGCGTTTCGCACCCCTCAATGAACACTGAAGCTTTCTTT; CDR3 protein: CSVSHPSMNTEAFF
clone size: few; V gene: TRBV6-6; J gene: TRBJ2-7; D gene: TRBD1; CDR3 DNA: TGTGCCAGCGGCGCTCCTCTTCGGACAGGGGGCGAGCAGTACTTC; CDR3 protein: CASGAPLRTGGEQYF
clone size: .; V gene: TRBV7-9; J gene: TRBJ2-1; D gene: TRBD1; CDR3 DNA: TGTGCCAGCAGGCATGACAGGGGGGAAAATGAGCAGTTCTTC; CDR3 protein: CASRHDRGENEQFF
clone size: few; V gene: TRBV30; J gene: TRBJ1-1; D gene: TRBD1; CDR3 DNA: TGTGCCTGGAGTTTAGACAGGGGAGTTGCTGAAGCTTTCTTT; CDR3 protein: CAWSLDRGVAEAFF
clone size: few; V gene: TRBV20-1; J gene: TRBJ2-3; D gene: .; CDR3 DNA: TGCAGTGCTAAACTACTAGACCTCCTTGCAGATACGCAGTATTTT; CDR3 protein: CSAKLLDLLADTQYF
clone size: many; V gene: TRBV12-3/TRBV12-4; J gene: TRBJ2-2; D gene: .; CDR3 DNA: TGTGCCAGCAGTCCACTTCGTACTAACACCGGGGAGCTGTTTTTT; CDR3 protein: CASSPLRTNTGELFF
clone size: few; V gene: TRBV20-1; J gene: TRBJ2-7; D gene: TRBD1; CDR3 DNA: TGCAGTGCTAGAAGGGACACCGGGACAGGGATTTTCTACGAGCAGTACTTC; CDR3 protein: CSARRDTGTGIFYEQYF
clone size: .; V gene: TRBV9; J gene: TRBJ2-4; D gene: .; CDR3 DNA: TGTGCCAGCAGCGTAGGGGCGGAAAACATTCAGTACTTC; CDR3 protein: CASSVGAENIQYF
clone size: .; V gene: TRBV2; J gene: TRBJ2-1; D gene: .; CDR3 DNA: TGTGCCAGCAAAGGCGGGATCTCCTACAATGAGCAGTTCTTC; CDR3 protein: CASKGGISYNEQFF
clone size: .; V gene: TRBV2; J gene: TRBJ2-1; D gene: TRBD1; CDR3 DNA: TGTGCCAGCAGTGCCGACAGGGGGCCCCACAATGAGCAGTTCTTC; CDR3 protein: CASSADRGPHNEQFF
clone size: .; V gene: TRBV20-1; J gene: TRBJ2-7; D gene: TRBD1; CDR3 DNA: TGCAGTGCTCAGCCGGGACAGGGGTTCTCCTACGAGCAGTACTTC; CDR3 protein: CSAQPGQGFSYEQYF
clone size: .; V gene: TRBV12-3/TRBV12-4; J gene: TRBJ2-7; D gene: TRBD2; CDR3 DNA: TGTGCCAGCAGTTTTCGACTAGCGGGAGATAGCGAGCAGTACTTC; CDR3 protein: CASSFRLAGDSEQYF
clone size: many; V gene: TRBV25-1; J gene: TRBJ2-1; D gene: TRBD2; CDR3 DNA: TGTGCCAGCAGGGGGACTAGCGGGAGAGGGAATGAGCAGTTCTTC; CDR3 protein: CASRGTSGRGNEQFF
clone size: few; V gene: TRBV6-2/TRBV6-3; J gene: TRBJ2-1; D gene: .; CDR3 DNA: TGTGCCAGCAGTATTATCCACGGGACTTACGAATACAATGAGCAGTTCTTC; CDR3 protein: CASSIIHGTYEYNEQFF
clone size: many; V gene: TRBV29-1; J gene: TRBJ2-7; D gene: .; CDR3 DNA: TGCAGCGTTGGGGAGGTCCACGAGCAGTACTTC; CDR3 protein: CSVGEVHEQYF